This T cell receptor beta chain was sequenced in a study of STAT3 mutations in large granular lymphocyte leukemia. Study-wide results and limits: Variable sampling intervals and differing treatment regimens complicated linking therapy response to TCR clonal burden changes. No sample exists from the first appearance of each clone. At least one immunodominant TCR beta clonotype appeared in every T-cell large granular lymphocyte leukemia patient.

Remarks on this clone: The target antigen is unknown.

Around 40,000 productive templates were obtained per sample on average. Data came from immunoSEQ multiplex PCR; TCRdb stores just in-frame clones and leaves some out. The table shows about 19,000 clones, with over 80% occurring only once. Germline V gives CDR1 LGHNA, CDR2 YNFKEQ. V was clipped by 2 bases and J by 8 bases; unmatched bases: 14. This CDR3 spans 18 amino acids. The sequencing sample was made of peripheral blood mononuclear cells. The chain joins TRBV4-2 to TRBJ2-7; TRBD2 matches at 14 bases. The origin of this receptor is a man aged 55 to 70 with T-cell large granular lymphocyte leukemia. Some clones in this sample may be carry-over from other donors' samples. CDR3 coding DNA: TGTGCCAGCAGCCAATTGCCTGGACCGGGACTAGCGGGAGTTCAGCAGTACTTC. Its protein is CASSQLPGPGLAGVQQYF.